The source of this T cell receptor (beta chain) is a study of blood T cells in healthy people across ages. This clonotype has only a few counts. Its antigen is unknown. Study-wide findings and caveats: Diversity of TCR beta per million T cells declined in a roughly linear way with age. A strong correlation was seen between TCR beta diversity and naive T cell percentage.

Together with a sample-barcoded 5' primer, a J-beta primer mix was included in a second PCR lasting about 7 to 11 cycles. TCRdb reprocessed the 5' RACE reads with MiXCR, giving one entry per CDR3 protein. This table has more than 800,000 distinct CDR3 sequences, 35% to 55% appearing once. Germline V gives CDR1 SGHAT, CDR2 FQNNGV. Trimming removed 5 bases at V and 5 bases at J, with 16 bases between. The CDR3 has 15 residues. V gene TRBV11-2 combines with J gene TRBJ2-4; D is possibly TRBD2 (5 bases). This receptor was taken from a woman aged 55-69 years in good health. The sequenced sample consisted of blood. The CDR3 DNA reads as TGTGCCAGCAGCGCTACGGGAATCCAGGAAAACATTCAGTACTTC. Its translation is CASSATGIQENIQYF.